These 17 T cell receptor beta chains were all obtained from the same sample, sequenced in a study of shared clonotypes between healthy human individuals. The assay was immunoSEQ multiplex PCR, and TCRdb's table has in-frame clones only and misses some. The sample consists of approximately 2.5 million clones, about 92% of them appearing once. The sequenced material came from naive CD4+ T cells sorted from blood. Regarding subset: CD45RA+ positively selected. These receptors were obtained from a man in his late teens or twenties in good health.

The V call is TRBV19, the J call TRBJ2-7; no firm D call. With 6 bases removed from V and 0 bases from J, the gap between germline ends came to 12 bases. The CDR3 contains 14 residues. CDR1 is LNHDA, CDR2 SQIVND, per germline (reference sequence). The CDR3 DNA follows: TGTGCCAGTAGGTCTCGCGCTGTCTCCTACGAGCAGTACTTC. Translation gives CASRSRAVSYEQYF.

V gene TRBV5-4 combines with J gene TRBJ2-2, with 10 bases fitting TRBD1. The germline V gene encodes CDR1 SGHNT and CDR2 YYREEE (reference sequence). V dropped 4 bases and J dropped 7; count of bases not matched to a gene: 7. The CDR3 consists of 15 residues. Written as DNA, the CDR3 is TGTGCCAGCAGCCCAAGGACAGGGGGAATCGGGGAGCTGTTTTTT. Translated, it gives CASSPRTGGIGELFF.

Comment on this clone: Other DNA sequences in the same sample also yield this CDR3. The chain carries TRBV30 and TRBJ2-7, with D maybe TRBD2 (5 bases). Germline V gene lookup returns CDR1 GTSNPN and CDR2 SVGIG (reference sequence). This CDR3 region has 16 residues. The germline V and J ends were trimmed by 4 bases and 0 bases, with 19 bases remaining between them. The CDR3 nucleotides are TGTGCCTGGACCCCACCGGACTCGACGAGCTCCTACGAGCAGTACTTC. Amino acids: CAWTPPDSTSSYEQYF.

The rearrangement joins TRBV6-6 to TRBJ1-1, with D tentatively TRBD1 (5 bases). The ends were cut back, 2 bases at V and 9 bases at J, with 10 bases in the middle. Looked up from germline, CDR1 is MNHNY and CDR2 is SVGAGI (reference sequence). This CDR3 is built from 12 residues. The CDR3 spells CASSYGAGKAFF. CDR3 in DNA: TGTGCCAGCAGTTACGGGGCCGGGAAAGCTTTCTTT.

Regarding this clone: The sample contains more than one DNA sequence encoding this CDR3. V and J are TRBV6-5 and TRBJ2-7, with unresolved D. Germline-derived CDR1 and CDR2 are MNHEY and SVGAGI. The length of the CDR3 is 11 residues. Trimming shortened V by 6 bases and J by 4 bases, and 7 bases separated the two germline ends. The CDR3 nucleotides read TGTGCCAGCAGCCGAAATTACGAGCAGTACTTC. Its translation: CASSRNYEQYF.

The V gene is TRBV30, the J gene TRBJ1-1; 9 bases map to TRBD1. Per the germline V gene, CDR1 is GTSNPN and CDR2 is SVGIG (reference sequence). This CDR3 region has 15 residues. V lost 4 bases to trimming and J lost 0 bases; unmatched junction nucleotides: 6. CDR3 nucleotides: TGTGCCTGGAAGACAGGGGGATCCATGAACACTGAAGCTTTCTTT. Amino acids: CAWKTGGSMNTEAFF.

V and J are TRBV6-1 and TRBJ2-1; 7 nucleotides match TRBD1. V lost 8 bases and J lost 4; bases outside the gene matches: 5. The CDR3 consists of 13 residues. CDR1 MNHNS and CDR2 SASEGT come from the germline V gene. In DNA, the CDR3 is TGTGCCAGCGGCCTGACAGGGTACAATGAGCAGTTCTTC. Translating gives CASGLTGYNEQFF.

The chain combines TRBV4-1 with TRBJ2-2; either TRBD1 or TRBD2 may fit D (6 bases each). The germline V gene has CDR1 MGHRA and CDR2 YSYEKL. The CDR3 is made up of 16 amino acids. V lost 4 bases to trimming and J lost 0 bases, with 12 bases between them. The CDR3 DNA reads TGCGCCAGCAGCCGGGACGGGGGCGCGAACACCGGGGAGCTGTTTTTT. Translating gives CASSRDGGANTGELFF.

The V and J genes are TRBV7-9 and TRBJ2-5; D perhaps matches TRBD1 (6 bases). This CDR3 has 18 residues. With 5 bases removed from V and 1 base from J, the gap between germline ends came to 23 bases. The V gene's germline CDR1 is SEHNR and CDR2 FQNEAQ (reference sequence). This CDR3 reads CASSLKNPGQALQETQYF. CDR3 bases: TGTGCCAGCAGCCTTAAAAACCCGGGACAAGCTCTCCAAGAGACCCAGTACTTC.

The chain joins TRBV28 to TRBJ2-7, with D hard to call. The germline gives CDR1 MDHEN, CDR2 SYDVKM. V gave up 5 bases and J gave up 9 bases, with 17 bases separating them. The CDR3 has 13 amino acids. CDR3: CASSRSITGRQYF. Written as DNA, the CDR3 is TGTGCCAGCAGTCGCTCAATTACCGGGCGGCAGTACTTC.

The CDR3 coding sequence is TGTGCCAGCAGCTTAGGAACCTACGAGCAGTACTTC. This gives the protein CASSLGTYEQYF. V and J are TRBV5-6 and TRBJ2-7; D gene uncertain. CDR1 and CDR2 from the germline V gene are SGHDT and YYEEEE. This CDR3 has 12 amino acids. V was trimmed by 2 bases and J by 2 bases, leaving 5 bases between them.

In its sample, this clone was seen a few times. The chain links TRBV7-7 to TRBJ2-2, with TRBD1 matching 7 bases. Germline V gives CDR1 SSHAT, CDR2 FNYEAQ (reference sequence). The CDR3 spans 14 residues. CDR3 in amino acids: CAIQGDPSTGELFF. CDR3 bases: TGTGCTATCCAGGGGGATCCTAGCACCGGGGAGCTGTTTTTT.

Here the CDR3 DNA reads TGTGCCAGCAGACTCAGCACAGATACGCAGTATTTT. Protein sequence: CASRLSTDTQYF. The chain uses TRBV5-8 and TRBJ2-3; D ambiguous. Per the germline V gene, CDR1 is SGHTS and CDR2 is YDEGEE. V was trimmed by 5 bases and J by 0 bases, leaving 4 bases between them. This CDR3 spans 12 amino acids.

The DNA for the CDR3 is TGTGCCAGCAGCTTACTAGCGGGAGTTTCAAGTGGGGATCGGCCGGGGCAGTTCTTC. Amino acids: CASSLLAGVSSGDRPGQFF. V usage is TRBV7-9 and J usage is TRBJ2-1; the match to TRBD2 covers 10 bases. V was clipped by 2 bases and J by 12 bases; unmatched bases: 22. The CDR3 totals 19 residues. Germline V gene lookup returns CDR1 SEHNR and CDR2 FQNEAQ (reference sequence). The full variable domain, with the rest looked up from reference TRBV7-9 and TRBJ2-1, is DTGVSQNPRHKITKRGQNVTFRCDPISEHNRLYWYRQTLGQGPEFLTYFQNEAQLEKSRLLSDRFSAERPKGSFSTLEIQRTEQGDSAMYLCASSLLAGVSSGDRPGQFFGPGTRLTVL.

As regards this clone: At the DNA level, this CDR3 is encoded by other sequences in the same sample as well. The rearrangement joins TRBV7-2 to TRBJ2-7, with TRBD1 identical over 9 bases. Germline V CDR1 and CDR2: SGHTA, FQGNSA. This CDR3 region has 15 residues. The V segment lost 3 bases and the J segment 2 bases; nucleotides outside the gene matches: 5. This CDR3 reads CASSFTGTGPYEQYF. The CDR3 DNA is TGTGCCAGCAGCTTTACCGGGACAGGGCCCTACGAGCAGTACTTC.

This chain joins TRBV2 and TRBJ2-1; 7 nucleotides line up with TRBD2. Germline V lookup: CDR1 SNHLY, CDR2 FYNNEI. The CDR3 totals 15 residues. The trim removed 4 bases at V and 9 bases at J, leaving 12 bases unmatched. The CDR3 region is CASSVAGVSSGEQFF. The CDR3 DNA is TGTGCCAGCAGTGTCGCGGGAGTGTCCAGCGGTGAGCAGTTCTTC. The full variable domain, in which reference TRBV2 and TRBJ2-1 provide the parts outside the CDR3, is EPEVTQTPSHQVTQMGQEVILRCVPISNHLYFYWYRQILGQKVEFLVSFYNNEISEKSEIFDDQFSVERPDGSNFTLKIRSTKLEDSAMYFCASSVAGVSSGEQFFGPGTRLTVL.

The CDR3 sequence: CASSQEGRAHETQYF. The DNA of the CDR3 is TGCGCCAGCAGCCAAGAGGGCCGCGCCCATGAGACCCAGTACTTC. V is TRBV4-3 and J is TRBJ2-5, with unresolved D. Germline values: CDR1 LGHNA, CDR2 YSLEER. The V end was cut by 0 bases, the J end by 5 bases, with 13 bases between. CDR3 size: 15 residues.